The 10 T cell receptor beta chains below come from one sample, sequenced in a study of blood T cell repertoires in COVID-19. Assay used: immunoSEQ multiplex PCR; TCRdb lists only in-frame clones, some missing. The sample yields roughly 140,000 clones, about 87% seen once. The specimen sequenced was peripheral blood. The receptors here all came from a woman between 50 and 59 years old with acute or convalescent COVID-19.

The sample holds a few counts of this clone. The rearrangement links TRBV7-8 to TRBJ1-3, with D uncertain. The CDR3 is 15 amino acids. The germline V gene encodes CDR1 SGHVS and CDR2 FQNEAQ. Trimming left V 0 bases short and J 3 bases short, with 9 bases between. The CDR3 protein is CASSLALQVGNTIYF. The CDR3, as DNA: TGTGCCAGCAGCTTAGCGCTTCAGGTTGGAAACACCATATATTTT.

This clone was seen ten or more times. V and J are TRBV11-3 and TRBJ1-6, with D possibly TRBD1 on 5 matching bases. V lost 5 bases and J lost 10, with 15 bases in between. CDR1 SGHNT and CDR2 YENEEA come from the germline V gene. The CDR3 spans 14 residues. The CDR3 is CASSLGHAGSPLHF. The CDR3 bases are TGTGCCAGCAGCCTCGGACACGCGGGGTCACCCCTCCACTTT.

This clone was detected many times. The gene calls are TRBV4-2 and TRBJ1-1; D unresolved. Per the germline V gene, CDR1 is LGHNA and CDR2 is YNFKEQ. The CDR3 length is 14 residues. V was shortened by 6 bases and J by 0 bases, with 11 bases between the two germline ends. Written as DNA, the CDR3 is TGTGCCAGCAGTAATGGGCAGCTGAACACTGAAGCTTTCTTT. Its translation: CASSNGQLNTEAFF.

Only one count was recorded for this clone. The genes are TRBV5-5 and TRBJ2-7; D is unresolved. Trimming took off 8 bases at V and 2 bases at J, with 11 bases between the two ends. This CDR3 contains 12 residues. Germline assignment: CDR1 SGHKS and CDR2 YYEKEE (reference sequence). The CDR3 protein is CASTTNPYEQYF. CDR3 coding DNA: TGTGCCAGTACGACAAACCCCTACGAGCAGTACTTC.

This clone was counted a few times. V and J are TRBV19 and TRBJ1-2; D might be TRBD1 (5 bases). CDR3 length equals 15 residues. Germline CDR1 is LNHDA and CDR2 is SQIVND (reference sequence). V lost 7 bases and J 7 bases, leaving 22 bases between the germline ends. This CDR3 is CASKTHWGAESGYTF. CDR3 nucleotide sequence: TGTGCCAGTAAGACACATTGGGGCGCAGAAAGTGGCTACACCTTC.

The rearrangement links TRBV5-6 to TRBJ2-7; D is perhaps TRBD2 (6 bases). The germline gives CDR1 SGHDT, CDR2 YYEEEE. V dropped 3 bases and J dropped 1 base, with 17 bases sitting between them. The CDR3 is 16 amino acids. The CDR3 nucleotides read TGTGCCAGCAGCTATAGGTCGGGACTTCTTTCCTACGAGCAGTACTTC. It is translated as CASSYRSGLLSYEQYF.

J is TRBJ2-2 and V is TRBV11-2; D unclear. There are 14 residues in the CDR3. Germline V gives CDR1 SGHAT, CDR2 FQNNGV. Trimming took off 2 bases at V and 1 base at J, with 5 bases between the two ends. The DNA for the CDR3 is TGTGCCAGCAGCTTACGAGGGAACACCGGGGAGCTGTTTTTT. Its protein product is CASSLRGNTGELFF.

The V call is TRBV7-3, the J call TRBJ1-1; D ambiguous. The CDR3 extends over 13 amino acids. The V gene's germline CDR1 is SGHTA and CDR2 FQGTGA. Trimming cost V 4 bases and J 1 base, with 7 bases left between them. The CDR3 protein is CASSSSENTEAFF. CDR3 sequence (DNA): TGTGCCAGCAGCTCCAGCGAGAACACTGAAGCTTTCTTT.

In its sample, this clone was seen once. The chain uses TRBV6-1 and TRBJ2-1, with 7 bases identical to TRBD2. The germline CDR1 and CDR2 sequences are MNHNS and SASEGT. With 1 base clipped from V and 7 bases from J, the junction kept 7 bases outside the gene matches. The CDR3 sequence is 15 residues long. The chain's CDR3 is CASSEGGRAWNEQFF. CDR3 bases: TGTGCCAGCAGTGAAGGTGGGAGGGCCTGGAATGAGCAGTTCTTC.

A single count supports this clone. V is TRBV3-1 (or the pseudogene TRBV3-2) and J is TRBJ1-5; no clear D. Germline assignment: CDR1 LGHDT and CDR2 YNNKEL (reference sequence). The CDR3 has 12 residues. The V end lost 3 bases, the J end lost 6 bases, and 6 bases lay between the germline ends. Here the CDR3 reads CASSQSGQPQHF. CDR3 DNA sequence: TGTGCCAGCAGCCAGAGTGGTCAGCCCCAGCATTTT.